This T cell receptor beta chain was captured by sequencing in a study of early T cells in non-severe SARS-CoV-2 infection. Study context: Bulk RNA taken from unsorted whole blood was sequenced, leaving chains unpaired. Points from the study as a whole: In VDJdb matching, anti-spike CD8 responses were favored while private and CD4 specificities went missing.

A remark on this clonotype: Its matching antigen is unknown.

Unique molecular identifiers tagged individual cDNA molecules. TCRdb fed the 5' RACE reads into MiXCR, producing one record per CDR3 protein. The table has fewer than 100,000 distinct CDR3 sequences, about 9.6% seen once. CDR1 SGHRS and CDR2 YFSETQ come from the germline V gene. V lost 3 bases and J lost 7, with 32 bases in between. The CDR3 is 20 residues long. The specimen was whole blood. The V gene is TRBV5-1, the J gene TRBJ2-1, with D perhaps matching TRBD1 or TRBD2 (6 bases each). The receptor's source is an adult who was a healthcare worker with PCR-confirmed SARS-CoV-2 infection or an uninfected control (not recorded which). Written as DNA, the CDR3 is TGCGCCAGCAGCTACGGAGGAGGCAGGACAGCCCTACCTAGCGAGAATGAGCAGTTCTTC. It translates to CASSYGGGRTALPSENEQFF.